Below, 6 T cell receptor beta chains from the same sample are listed, as sequenced in a study of blood T cells in healthy people across ages. Together with a sample-barcoded 5' primer, a J-beta primer mix was included in a second PCR lasting about 7 to 11 cycles. TCRdb analysed the 5' RACE reads with MiXCR anew, one entry per CDR3 protein. The sample has hundreds of thousands of distinct CDR3 sequences, 20% to 30% seen once. These data were also reused for a study on T cells of mothers and their children.

Sequencing was carried out using blood. These receptors originate from a boy younger than 18 in good health.

This clonotype occurred a few times. The chain has TRBV3-1 and TRBJ1-4; the match to TRBD1 covers 11 bases. J gave up 7 bases and V 6 bases, and 10 bases lay outside the gene matches. The length of the CDR3 is 16 residues. CDR1 and CDR2 (germline): LGHDT, YNNKEL (reference sequence). The CDR3 DNA reads as TGTGCCAGCAGGCGCGGACAGGGGGCCGAGATTGAAAAACTGTTTTTT. Protein: CASRRGQGAEIEKLFF.

The chain employs TRBV10-3 and TRBJ2-1, with 8 bases fitting TRBD1. Matching the DNA end better, TRBJ2-5 makes the J call doubtful. This CDR3 has 16 amino acids. Germline V gene sequence: CDR1 ENHRY, CDR2 SYGVKD. CDR3 sequence (DNA): TGTGCCATCAGTGATGGGCGGGACAGGTATCAGGAGACCCAGTACTTC. This encodes CAISDGRDRYQETQYF.

This rearrangement joins TRBV15 to TRBJ1-4; D is undetermined. CDR1 LNHNV and CDR2 YYDKDF come from the germline V gene (reference sequence). This CDR3 contains 18 residues. Trimming stripped 0 bases from V and 0 bases from J, with 14 bases between. The CDR3 loop reads CATSRDRGPIATNEKLFF. CDR3 in DNA: TGTGCCACCAGCAGAGATCGAGGCCCGATTGCAACTAATGAAAAACTGTTTTTT.

The chain is built from TRBV7-2 and TRBJ2-5; unclear D gene. The CDR3 has 14 residues. V was shortened by 5 bases and J by 2 bases, with 12 bases between the two germline ends. CDR1 and CDR2 from the germline V gene are SGHTA and FQGNSA. The CDR3 DNA sequence: TGTGCCAGCAGCCCCGAGCCTCTTCAAGAGACCCAGTACTTC. This codes for CASSPEPLQETQYF.

J is TRBJ1-1 and V is TRBV7-2; 9 nucleotides align to TRBD1. V was pared by 1 base and J by 1 base, with 10 bases of the junction left unmatched. The germline V gene encodes CDR1 SGHTA and CDR2 FQGNSA. This CDR3 spans 18 amino acids. DNA for the CDR3: TGTGCCAGCAGCTTAGGCGGGACAGGGAGTGGGCAGAACACTGAAGCTTTCTTT. It yields the protein CASSLGGTGSGQNTEAFF.

The rearrangement uses TRBV7-2 and TRBJ2-7, with D possibly being TRBD2 (6 bases). V shed 5 bases and J shed 3 bases, with 17 bases lying between them. The CDR3 runs 15 residues. The V gene's germline CDR1 is SGHTA and CDR2 FQGNSA. DNA of the CDR3: TGTGCCAGCAGCCGGGACTCGTCGGACCGCTACGAGCAGTACTTC. As protein: CASSRDSSDRYEQYF.